The rows below give T cell receptor beta chains drawn from one sample of a study of HIV-infected children after antiretroviral therapy interruption. TCRdb independently ran MiXCR on the 3' RACE reads; one entry per CDR3 protein. The sample carries around 50,000 distinct CDR3 sequences, more than 3.5% recorded once. This material consisted of CD45RA+ CD4+ T cells from PBMCs, pooled from several time points, taken from a donor given antiretroviral therapy, either interrupted or continuous. The receptors originated from a pool of human donors with HIV. Each CDR3 is given with its conserved first and last residue. Fields, in order: J gene, V gene, CDR3 protein.

J: TRBJ1-1
V: TRBV30
CDR3: CACYRVLGTEAFF

J: TRBJ2-7
V: TRBV7-9
CDR3: CASSCNRTGGYEQYF

J: TRBJ2-1
V: TRBV12-3/TRBV12-4
CDR3: CASSRTSGGTNEQFF

J: TRBJ2-5
V: TRBV7-2
CDR3: CASSLEVTYQETQYF

J: TRBJ1-5
V: TRBV5-6
CDR3: CASQTINQPQHF

J: TRBJ2-1
V: TRBV6-2/TRBV6-3
CDR3: CASSSFGLSGEQFF

J: TRBJ2-4
V: TRBV29-1
CDR3: CSTWDRGGDIQYF

J: TRBJ2-5
V: TRBV7-3
CDR3: CASSLYGTQTQETQYF

J: TRBJ1-1
V: TRBV10-3
CDR3: CAITRQENTEAFF

J: TRBJ1-1
V: TRBV20-1
CDR3: CSARDRRAGDEAFF

J: TRBJ2-2
V: TRBV24-1
CDR3: CATSDLNPAGGPNTGELFF

J: TRBJ2-2
V: TRBV7-3
CDR3: CASSPKPPIVAKAGELFF

J: TRBJ2-3
V: TRBV20-1
CDR3: CSARGGGPVSPDTQYF

J: TRBJ2-4
V: TRBV7-2
CDR3: CASSPSGGGVHNIQYF

J: TRBJ2-3
V: TRBV24-1
CDR3: CATSATASTDTQYF

J: TRBJ1-4
V: TRBV12-5
CDR3: CASGSPAWEKLFF

J: TRBJ2-3
V: TRBV18
CDR3: CASSQVAGVSTDTQYF

J: TRBJ2-5
V: TRBV25-1
CDR3: CASAPGTSGGRETQYF

J: TRBJ1-5
V: TRBV28
CDR3: CATLGTGKSPQHF

J: TRBJ2-7
V: TRBV5-1
CDR3: CASSLAGTESYEQYF

J: TRBJ2-7
V: TRBV9
CDR3: CASSPSELPYEQYF

J: TRBJ2-5
V: TRBV5-4
CDR3: CASSSTGRGYEETQYF